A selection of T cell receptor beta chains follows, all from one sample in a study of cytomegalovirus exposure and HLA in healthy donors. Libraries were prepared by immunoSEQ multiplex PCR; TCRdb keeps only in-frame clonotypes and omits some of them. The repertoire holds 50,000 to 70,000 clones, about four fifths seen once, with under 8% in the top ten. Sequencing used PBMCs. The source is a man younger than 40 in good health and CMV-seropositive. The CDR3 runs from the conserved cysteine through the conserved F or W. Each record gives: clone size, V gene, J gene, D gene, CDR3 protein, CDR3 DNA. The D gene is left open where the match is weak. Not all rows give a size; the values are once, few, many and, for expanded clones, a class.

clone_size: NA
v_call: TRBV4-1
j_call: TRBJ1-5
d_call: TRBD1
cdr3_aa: CASSQAPGQGRYSNQPQHF
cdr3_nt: TGCGCCAGCAGCCAAGCGCCGGGACAGGGCCGATATAGCAATCAGCCCCAGCATTTT

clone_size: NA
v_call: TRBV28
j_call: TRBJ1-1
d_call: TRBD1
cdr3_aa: CASGQGALGNTEAFF
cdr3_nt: TGTGCCAGCGGACAGGGGGCCCTCGGGAACACTGAAGCTTTCTTT

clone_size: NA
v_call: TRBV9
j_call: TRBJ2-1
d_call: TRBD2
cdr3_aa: CASSAGGGEQFF
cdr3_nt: TGTGCCAGCAGCGCCGGGGGGGGTGAGCAGTTCTTC

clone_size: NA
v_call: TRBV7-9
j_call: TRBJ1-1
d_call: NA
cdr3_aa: CASSLYNEAFF
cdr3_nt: TGTGCCAGCAGCTTGTACAACGAAGCTTTCTTT

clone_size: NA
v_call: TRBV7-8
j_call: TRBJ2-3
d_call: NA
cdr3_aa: CASSLDRQGTDTQYF
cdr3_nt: TGTGCCAGCAGCTTAGACAGACAGGGCACAGATACGCAGTATTTT

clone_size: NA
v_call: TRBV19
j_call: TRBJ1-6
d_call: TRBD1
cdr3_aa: CASSAWDSRGSSPLHF
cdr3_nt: TGTGCCAGTAGTGCCTGGGACAGTCGGGGAAGTTCACCCCTCCACTTT

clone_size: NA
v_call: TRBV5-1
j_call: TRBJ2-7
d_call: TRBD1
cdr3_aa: CASSLERQGYEQYF
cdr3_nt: TGCGCCAGCAGCTTGGAGAGACAGGGCTACGAGCAGTACTTT

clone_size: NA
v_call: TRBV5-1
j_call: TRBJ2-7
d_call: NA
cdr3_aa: CASSSDIKGSYEQYF
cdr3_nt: TGCGCCAGCAGCTCTGACATCAAGGGGTCCTACGAGCAGTACTTC

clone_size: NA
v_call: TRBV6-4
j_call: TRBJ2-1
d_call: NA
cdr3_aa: CASPRDSPGNEQFF
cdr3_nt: TGTGCCAGCCCCCGGGACTCCCCGGGCAATGAGCAGTTCTTC

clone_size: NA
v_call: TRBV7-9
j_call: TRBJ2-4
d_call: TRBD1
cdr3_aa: CASSRLGQGGNIQYF
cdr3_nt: TGTGCCAGCAGCCGCCTGGGACAGGGGGGAAACATTCAGTACTTC

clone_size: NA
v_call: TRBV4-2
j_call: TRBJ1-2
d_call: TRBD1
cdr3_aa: CASSGRDSTIPLGYTF
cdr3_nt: TGTGCCAGCAGCGGCCGGGACAGCACAATCCCGCTAGGCTACACCTTC

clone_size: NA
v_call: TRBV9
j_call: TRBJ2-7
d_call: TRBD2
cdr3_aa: CASSPGTIHEQYF
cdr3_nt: TGTGCCAGCAGCCCGGGGACTATCCACGAGCAGTACTTC

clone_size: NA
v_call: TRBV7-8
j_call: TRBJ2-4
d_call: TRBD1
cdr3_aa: CASSTGTGGVGGKNIQYF
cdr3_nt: TGTGCCAGCAGCACAGGGACAGGGGGCGTCGGTGGCAAAAACATTCAGTACTTC

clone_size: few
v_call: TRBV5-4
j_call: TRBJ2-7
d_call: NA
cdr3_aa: CASSLAEGAYEQYF
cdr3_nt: TGTGCCAGCAGCTTGGCTGAGGGAGCCTACGAGCAGTACTTC

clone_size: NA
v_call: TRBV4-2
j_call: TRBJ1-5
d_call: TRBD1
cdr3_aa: CASSKQGGRSNQPQHF
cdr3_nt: TGTGCCAGCAGCAAACAGGGGGGGAGAAGCAATCAGCCCCAGCATTTT

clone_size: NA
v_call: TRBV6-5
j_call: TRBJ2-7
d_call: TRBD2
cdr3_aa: CASSYTSGTSLSEQYF
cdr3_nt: TGTGCCAGCAGTTACACGTCCGGGACTAGTCTGTCTGAGCAGTACTTC

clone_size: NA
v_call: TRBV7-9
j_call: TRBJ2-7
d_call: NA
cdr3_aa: CASATETPTYEQYF
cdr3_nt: TGTGCCAGCGCTACGGAGACTCCGACCTACGAGCAGTACTTC

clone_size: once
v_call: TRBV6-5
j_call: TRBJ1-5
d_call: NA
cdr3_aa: CASSQISNQPQHF
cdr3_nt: TGTGCCAGCAGTCAGATTAGCAATCAGCCCCAGCATTTT

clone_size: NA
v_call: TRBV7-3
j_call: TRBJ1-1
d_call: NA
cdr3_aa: CASSPHGGTEAFF
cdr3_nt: TGTGCCAGCAGCCCCCACGGGGGGACTGAAGCTTTCTTT

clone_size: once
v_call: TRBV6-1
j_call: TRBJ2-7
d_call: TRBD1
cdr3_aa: CATYRGQGHYEQYF
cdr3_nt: TGTGCCACCTACAGGGGACAGGGGCACTACGAGCAGTACTTC

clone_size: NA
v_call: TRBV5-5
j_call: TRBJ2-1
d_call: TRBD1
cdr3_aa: CASTTGSGYSYNEQFF
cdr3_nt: TGTGCCAGCACGACAGGGTCTGGTTACTCCTACAATGAGCAGTTCTTC

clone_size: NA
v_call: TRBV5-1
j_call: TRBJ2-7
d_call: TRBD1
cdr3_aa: CASSLSPTGTPYEQYF
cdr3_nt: TGCGCCAGCAGCTTGAGCCCGACAGGGACCCCCTACGAGCAGTACTTC

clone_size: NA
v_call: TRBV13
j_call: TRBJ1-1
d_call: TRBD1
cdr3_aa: CASQKTGWDTEAFF
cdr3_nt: TGTGCCAGCCAAAAGACAGGGTGGGACACTGAAGCTTTCTTT

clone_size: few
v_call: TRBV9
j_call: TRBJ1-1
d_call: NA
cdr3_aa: CASSSDRNTEAFF
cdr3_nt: TGTGCCAGCAGCTCCGACAGGAACACTGAAGCTTTCTTT

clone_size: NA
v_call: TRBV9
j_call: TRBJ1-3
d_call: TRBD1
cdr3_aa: CASSVEGQRAGNTIYF
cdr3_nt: TGTGCCAGCAGCGTAGAGGGACAGAGGGCTGGAAACACCATATATTTT

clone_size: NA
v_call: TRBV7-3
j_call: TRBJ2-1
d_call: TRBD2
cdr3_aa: CASSLRRGGAVEQFF
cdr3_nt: TGTGCCAGCAGCTTACGGCGCGGGGGGGCCGTTGAGCAGTTCTTC

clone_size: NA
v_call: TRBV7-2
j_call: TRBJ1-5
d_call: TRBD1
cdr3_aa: CASSFGQGWHQPQHF
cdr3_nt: TGTGCCAGCAGCTTTGGACAGGGTTGGCATCAGCCCCAGCATTTT

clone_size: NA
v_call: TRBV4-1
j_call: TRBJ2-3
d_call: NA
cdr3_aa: CASSQTTGRIPDTQYF
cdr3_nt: TGCGCCAGCAGCCAAACAACAGGCAGAATTCCAGATACGCAGTATTTT

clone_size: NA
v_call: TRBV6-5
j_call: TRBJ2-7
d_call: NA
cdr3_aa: CASSLRGPGEQYF
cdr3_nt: TGTGCCAGCAGTTTACGCGGCCCGGGCGAGCAGTACTTC

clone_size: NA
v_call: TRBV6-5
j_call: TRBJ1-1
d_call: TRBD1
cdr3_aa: CASRRGDRDFTEAFF
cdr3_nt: TGTGCCAGCCGCAGGGGGGACAGGGACTTCACTGAAGCTTTCTTT

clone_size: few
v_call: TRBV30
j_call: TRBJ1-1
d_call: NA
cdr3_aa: CAWSVGVGTEAFF
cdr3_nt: TGTGCCTGGAGTGTAGGGGTAGGCACTGAAGCTTTCTTT

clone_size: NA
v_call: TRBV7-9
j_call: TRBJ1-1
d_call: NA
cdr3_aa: CASSLHFPGRTEAFF
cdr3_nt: TGTGCCAGCAGCTTACACTTCCCCGGTCGGACTGAAGCTTTCTTT

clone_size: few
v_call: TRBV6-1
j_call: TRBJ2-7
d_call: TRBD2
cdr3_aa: CASTEGGSYEQYF
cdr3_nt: TGTGCCAGCACCGAGGGAGGGTCCTACGAGCAGTACTTC

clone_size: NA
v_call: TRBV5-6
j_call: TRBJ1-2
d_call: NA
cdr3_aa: CASSLDYGYTF
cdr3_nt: TGTGCCAGCAGCCTTGACTATGGCTACACCTTC

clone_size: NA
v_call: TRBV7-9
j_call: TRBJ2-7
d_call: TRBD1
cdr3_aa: CASSFNRGLEQYF
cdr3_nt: TGTGCCAGCAGCTTTAATAGGGGGCTTGAGCAGTACTTC

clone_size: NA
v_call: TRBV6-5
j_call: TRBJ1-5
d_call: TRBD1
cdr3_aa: CASSRDRAGTPQHF
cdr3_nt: TGTGCCAGCAGTCGAGACAGGGCGGGTACGCCCCAGCATTTT

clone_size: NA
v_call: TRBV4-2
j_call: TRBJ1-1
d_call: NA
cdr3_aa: CASSQIPRDTNTEAFF
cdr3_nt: TGTGCCAGCAGCCAAATCCCCCGGGACACCAACACTGAAGCTTTCTTT

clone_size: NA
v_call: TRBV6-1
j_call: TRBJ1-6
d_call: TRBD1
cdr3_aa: CASSAGTGVSPLHF
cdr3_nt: TGTGCCAGCAGTGCCGGGACAGGGGTTTCACCCCTCCACTTT

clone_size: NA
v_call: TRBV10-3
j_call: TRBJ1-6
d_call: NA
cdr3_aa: CAISRGRDDNSPLHF
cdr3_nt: TGTGCCATCAGTAGAGGGAGAGATGATAATTCACCCCTCCACTTT

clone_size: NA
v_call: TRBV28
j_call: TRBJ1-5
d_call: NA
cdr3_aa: CASRDDGHGNQPQHF
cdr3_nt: TGTGCCAGCAGAGATGATGGACACGGCAATCAGCCCCAGCATTTT

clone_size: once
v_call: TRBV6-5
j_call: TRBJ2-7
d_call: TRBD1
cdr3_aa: CASRSGTGVIYEQYF
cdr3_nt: TGTGCCAGCAGGTCCGGGACAGGGGTTATATACGAGCAGTACTTC

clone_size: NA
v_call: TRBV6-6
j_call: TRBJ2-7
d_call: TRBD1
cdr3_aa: CASSYLRGDRGREQYF
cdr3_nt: TGTGCCAGCAGTTACCTTAGAGGGGACAGAGGCAGGGAGCAGTACTTC

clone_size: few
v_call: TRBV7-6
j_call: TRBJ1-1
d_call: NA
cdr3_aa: CASSLPGTEAFF
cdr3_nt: TGTGCCAGCAGCTTACCGGGGACTGAAGCTTTCTTT

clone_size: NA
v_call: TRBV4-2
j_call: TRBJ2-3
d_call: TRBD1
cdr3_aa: CASSQDNRGADTQYF
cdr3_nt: TGTGCCAGCAGCCAAGATAACAGGGGTGCAGATACGCAGTATTTT

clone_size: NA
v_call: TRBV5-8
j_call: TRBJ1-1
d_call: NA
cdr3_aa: CASSSPARQAFF
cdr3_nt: TGTGCCAGCAGCTCCCCAGCGAGGCAAGCTTTCTTT

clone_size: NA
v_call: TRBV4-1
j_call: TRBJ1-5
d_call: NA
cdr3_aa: CASSLYAGDGQPQHF
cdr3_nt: TGCGCCAGCAGCCTTTACGCAGGGGACGGTCAGCCCCAGCATTTT

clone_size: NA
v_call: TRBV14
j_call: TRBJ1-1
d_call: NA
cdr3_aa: CASSQGGRGNTEAFF
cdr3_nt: TGTGCCAGCAGCCAAGGGGGCAGGGGGAACACTGAAGCTTTCTTT

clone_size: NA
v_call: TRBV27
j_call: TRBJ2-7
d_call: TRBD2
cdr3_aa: CASSLSFSGGANEQYF
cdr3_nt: TGTGCCAGCAGTTTATCGTTTAGCGGGGGGGCGAACGAGCAGTACTTC

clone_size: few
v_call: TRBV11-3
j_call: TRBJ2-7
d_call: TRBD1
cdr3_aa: CASSSDRDEQYF
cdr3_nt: TGTGCCAGCAGCTCCGACAGGGACGAGCAGTACTTC

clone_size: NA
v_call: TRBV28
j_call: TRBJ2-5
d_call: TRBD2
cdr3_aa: CASSFSGGAGETQYF
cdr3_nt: TGTGCCAGCAGTTTTAGCGGGGGGGCCGGGGAGACCCAGTACTTC

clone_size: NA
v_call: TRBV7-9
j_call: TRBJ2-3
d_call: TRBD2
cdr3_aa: CASSTGTRILPDTQYF
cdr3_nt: TGTGCCAGCAGTACCGGGACTAGAATTCTCCCAGATACGCAGTATTTT

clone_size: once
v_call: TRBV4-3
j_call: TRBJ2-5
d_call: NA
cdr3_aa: CASSQRRTAQETQYF
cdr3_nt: TGCGCCAGCAGCCAACGTAGGACAGCCCAAGAGACCCAGTACTTC

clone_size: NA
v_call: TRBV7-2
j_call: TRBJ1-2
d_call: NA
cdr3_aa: CASSLEGGGPHPYTF
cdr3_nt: TGTGCCAGCAGCTTGGAGGGAGGGGGTCCCCATCCCTACACCTTC

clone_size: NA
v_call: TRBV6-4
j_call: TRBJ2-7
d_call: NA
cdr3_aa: CASSDWTYEQYF
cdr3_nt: TGTGCCAGCAGTGACTGGACATACGAGCAGTACTTC

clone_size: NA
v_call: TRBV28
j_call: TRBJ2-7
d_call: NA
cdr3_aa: CASRKEAGLAYEQYF
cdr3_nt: TGTGCCAGCAGGAAGGAGGCAGGACTTGCCTACGAGCAGTACTTC

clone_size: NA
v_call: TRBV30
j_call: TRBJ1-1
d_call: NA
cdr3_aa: CAWIRTRHPNTEAFF
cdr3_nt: TGTGCCTGGATCAGAACCAGGCACCCGAACACTGAAGCTTTCTTT

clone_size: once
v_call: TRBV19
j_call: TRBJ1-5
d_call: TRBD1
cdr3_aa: CASSMTGGFIGQPQHF
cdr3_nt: TGTGCCAGTAGTATGACAGGGGGCTTTATTGGTCAGCCCCAGCATTTT